This TCR beta chain was identified during a study of memory CD4+ T cells and cytomegalovirus serostatus. Findings and caveats of the study: Repertoires predicted CMV serostatus with median bootstrapped AUC of 0.95.

Single viable CD3+CD4+CD8-CD45RO+ cells were sorted as the memory CD4+ T cells. Only a few counts were recorded for this clone. Its target is not known. This CDR3 spans 15 amino acids. Germline V CDR1 and CDR2: LGHNA, YSLEER. With 0 bases removed from V and 6 bases from J, the gap between germline ends came to 12 bases. Produced via immunoSEQ multiplex PCR; TCRdb's table is partial and in-frame only. Of tens of thousands of clones listed, about four fifths are singletons. The receptor was derived from an adult in good health and CMV-seronegative. Source material: memory CD4+ T cells from blood. The rearrangement links TRBV4-3 to TRBJ2-1; tentatively, D is TRBD1 (5 bases). CDR3 DNA: TGCGCCAGCAGCCAAGATCAGCAGGGTCGCAATGAGCAGTTCTTC. Amino acid sequence: CASSQDQQGRNEQFF.